The 19 T cell receptor beta chains listed next were all sequenced from one sample in a study of lymphopenia after photon versus proton radiotherapy. Sequenced by immunoSEQ multiplex PCR; TCRdb stores in-frame clones only, minus some. The data contain 55,000 to 85,000 clones, just under 95% of them seen just once; the ten biggest clones take up 2% to 2.5%. The sample consisted of peripheral blood, taken from a patient treated with photon-based radiotherapy. These receptors were collected from a woman aged 40 to 50 with cholangiocarcinoma.

J is TRBJ2-5 and V is TRBV4-2; D unclear. Germline CDR1 LGHNA, CDR2 YNFKEQ. This CDR3 contains 13 residues. The V and J ends lost 1 base and 4 bases respectively, with 7 bases between them. As DNA, the CDR3 is TGTGCCAGCAGCCAAGTGGTCGGAGAGACCCAGTACTTC. Protein sequence: CASSQVVGETQYF.

The chain combines TRBV5-1 with TRBJ2-1, with 14 nucleotides matching TRBD2. V trimming: 2 bases; J trimming: 4 bases; junction bases outside the gene matches: 8. In germline, CDR1 is SGHRS, CDR2 YFSETQ. The CDR3 length is 18 residues. The CDR3 loop reads CASSFRGLAGVLYNEQFF. DNA for the CDR3: TGCGCCAGCAGCTTCAGGGGACTAGCGGGAGTTTTATACAATGAGCAGTTCTTC.

The V and J genes are TRBV30 and TRBJ1-6, with 8 nucleotides matching TRBD1. Germline CDR1 is GTSNPN and CDR2 is SVGIG (reference sequence). The length of the CDR3 is 12 residues. The V segment lost 5 bases and the J segment 12 bases; nucleotides outside the gene matches: 6. The CDR3 loop reads CAWGDRSGPLHF. DNA for the CDR3: TGTGCCTGGGGGGACAGGTCAGGACCCCTCCACTTT.

V usage is TRBV11-3 and J usage is TRBJ2-2; D remains ambiguous. The CDR3 consists of 14 residues. Trimming removed 5 bases at V and 5 bases at J, with 12 bases between. The germline gives CDR1 SGHNT, CDR2 YENEEA. The CDR3 region is CASSELGSTGELFF. The CDR3 DNA is TGTGCCAGCAGCGAACTGGGTTCGACCGGGGAGCTGTTTTTT.

The genes are TRBV28 and TRBJ2-7; 10 bases agree with TRBD1. The CDR3 is made up of 16 amino acids. CDR1 and CDR2 from the germline V gene are MDHEN and SYDVKM. Germline trimming cut 2 bases from V and 2 bases from J; bases unmatched to any gene: 6. The CDR3 DNA is TGTGCCAGCAGTTTACGAACGGGACAGGGGACCTACGAGCAGTACTTC. This encodes CASSLRTGQGTYEQYF.

The rearrangement uses TRBV7-8 and TRBJ2-7; 9 bases map to TRBD2. V shed 5 bases and J 6 bases; nucleotides not matched to a gene: 8. The CDR3 spans 14 residues. CDR1 is SGHVS, CDR2 FQNEAQ, per germline. CDR3 sequence: CASSQIAGVSEQYF. The DNA of the CDR3 is TGTGCCAGCAGCCAGATAGCGGGAGTGAGCGAGCAGTACTTC.

The chain joins TRBV4-1 to TRBJ1-2; D is perhaps TRBD1 (5 bases). This CDR3 has 16 amino acids. CDR1 is MGHRA, CDR2 YSYEKL, per germline. V was cut by 1 base and J by 4 bases, with 16 bases left in between. The CDR3 spells CASSQAGGGIPYGYTF. The CDR3, as DNA: TGCGCCAGCAGCCAAGCGGGGGGGGGTATCCCCTATGGCTACACCTTC.

The J gene is TRBJ1-6, the V gene TRBV7-2; no clear D gene. V was cut by 5 bases and J by 7 bases, with 12 bases left in between. CDR3 length: 14 amino acids. CDR1 is SGHTA, CDR2 FQGNSA, per germline. The CDR3 nucleotides are TGTGCCAGCAGCGACCTCTCGGGGAATTCACCCCTCCACTTT. Translated, it gives CASSDLSGNSPLHF. Looking up the rest from reference TRBV7-2 and TRBJ1-6 gives the full variable domain: GAGVSQSPSNKVTEKGKDVELRCDPISGHTALYWYRQSLGQGLEFLIYFQGNSAPDKSGLPSDRFSAERTGGSVSTLTIQRTQQEDSAVYLCASSDLSGNSPLHFGNGTRLTVT.

This sequence joins TRBV4-3 and TRBJ1-3; possibly TRBD1 for D (5 bases). The germline gives CDR1 LGHNA, CDR2 YSLEER. V lost 1 base and J lost 1, with 8 bases in between. This CDR3 is built from 15 residues. The CDR3 coding sequence is TGCGCCAGCAGCCAAGTCAGGGTTTCTGGAAACACCATATATTTT. Its protein product is CASSQVRVSGNTIYF.

The V call is TRBV5-8, the J call TRBJ1-5; 8 nucleotides agree with TRBD1. Trimming at V came to 0 bases and at J to 2 bases, leaving 1 base not matched to a gene. The CDR3 is made up of 15 amino acids. Germline V gene sequence: CDR1 SGHTS, CDR2 YDEGEE. The CDR3 DNA follows: TGTGCCAGCAGCTTGGCAGGGGGCGGCAATCAGCCCCAGCATTTT. Its translation: CASSLAGGGNQPQHF.

The chain couples TRBV6-5 to TRBJ1-5; D gene unclear. This CDR3 comprises 15 residues. The germline V gene has CDR1 MNHEY and CDR2 SVGAGI. V lost 4 bases, J lost 1 base, and 11 bases lay in between. The CDR3 DNA follows: TGTGCCAGCAGTTCTAACACTTTGAGCAATCAGCCCCAGCATTTT. Protein: CASSSNTLSNQPQHF.

J is TRBJ1-1 and V is TRBV27; D ambiguous. Germline-derived CDR1 and CDR2 are MNHEY and SMNVEV (reference sequence). The length of the CDR3 is 14 residues. V was clipped by 0 bases and J by 8 bases, with 13 bases between them. The CDR3 DNA sequence: TGTGCCAGCAGTTTATCGGGCCGACCCCCCGAAGCTTTCTTT. Translating gives CASSLSGRPPEAFF.

In nucleotides, the CDR3 is TGTGCCAGCAGCCCCGGGCACTCCGGCGAGCAGTACTTC. It yields the protein CASSPGHSGEQYF. The chain recombines TRBV7-9 with TRBJ2-7, with unresolved D. The germline V gene has CDR1 SEHNR and CDR2 FQNEAQ (reference sequence). This CDR3 comprises 13 residues. With 5 bases removed from V and 6 bases from J, the gap between germline ends came to 14 bases. The full variable domain, rest sourced from reference TRBV7-9 and TRBJ2-7, is DTGVSQNPRHKITKRGQNVTFRCDPISEHNRLYWYRQTLGQGPEFLTYFQNEAQLEKSRLLSDRFSAERPKGSFSTLEIQRTEQGDSAMYLCASSPGHSGEQYFGPGTRLTVT.

The chain couples TRBV9 to TRBJ2-1; no definite D call. The CDR3 consists of 14 residues. Germline V CDR1 and CDR2: SGDLS, YYNGEE. V was clipped by 0 bases and J by 7 bases, with 11 bases between them. CDR3: CASSVGVVGNEQFF. Here the CDR3 DNA reads TGTGCCAGCAGCGTAGGGGTTGTAGGAAATGAGCAGTTCTTC.

The chain has TRBV5-4 and TRBJ1-2; 8 bases line up with TRBD1. There are 14 residues in the CDR3. The germline V gene has CDR1 SGHNT and CDR2 YYREEE (reference sequence). The V segment lost 4 bases and the J segment 8 bases; nucleotides outside the gene matches: 10. CDR3 amino acids: CASSKDREVRGYTF. CDR3 nucleotides: TGTGCCAGCAGCAAGGACAGGGAGGTTCGGGGCTACACCTTC.

This chain joins TRBV5-1 and TRBJ1-1; D possibly corresponds to TRBD1 (5 bases). Trimming took off 0 bases at V and 1 base at J, with 10 bases between the two ends. The CDR3 has 15 amino acids. CDR1 is SGHRS, CDR2 YFSETQ, per germline. The CDR3: CASSLVGGANTEAFF. In nucleotides, the CDR3 is TGCGCCAGCAGCTTGGTAGGAGGGGCGAACACTGAAGCTTTCTTT. The whole variable domain, remainder taken from reference TRBV5-1 and TRBJ1-1, is KAGVTQTPRYLIKTRGQQVTLSCSPISGHRSVSWYQQTPGQGLQFLFEYFSETQRNKGNFPGRFSGRQFSNSRSEMNVSTLELGDSALYLCASSLVGGANTEAFFGQGTRLTVV.

The chain links TRBV7-9 to TRBJ2-7; D perhaps matches TRBD2 (5 bases). V was cut by 5 bases and J by 4 bases, with 9 bases left in between. CDR1 is SEHNR, CDR2 FQNEAQ, per germline (reference sequence). This CDR3 has 12 residues. The CDR3: CASSQDLYEQYF. The CDR3 bases are TGTGCCAGCAGCCAGGACTTGTACGAGCAGTACTTC. Filled out from reference TRBV7-9 and TRBJ2-7, the complete variable domain reads DTGVSQNPRHKITKRGQNVTFRCDPISEHNRLYWYRQTLGQGPEFLTYFQNEAQLEKSRLLSDRFSAERPKGSFSTLEIQRTEQGDSAMYLCASSQDLYEQYFGPGTRLTVT.

The V call is TRBV7-6, the J call TRBJ2-3; the D gene is possibly TRBD2 (6 bases). Germline V gene sequence: CDR1 SGHVS, CDR2 FNYEAQ. The CDR3 totals 12 residues. V lost 5 bases to trimming and J lost 6 bases, with 9 bases between them. The DNA for the CDR3 is TGTGCCAGCAGCCCCGGAGGGGATACGCAGTATTTT. This codes for CASSPGGDTQYF.

The chain employs TRBV11-2 and TRBJ2-5; D remains unclear. This CDR3 contains 13 residues. Germline assignment: CDR1 SGHAT and CDR2 FQNNGV. The V end was cut by 0 bases, the J end by 10 bases, with 12 bases between. DNA for the CDR3: TGTGCCAGCAGCTTAGATCGTGGGCAGAACCAGTACTTC. Translated, it gives CASSLDRGQNQYF. Full variable domain (rest looked up from reference TRBV11-2 and TRBJ2-5): EAGVAQSPRYKIIEKRQSVAFWCNPISGHATLYWYQQILGQGPKLLIQFQNNGVVDDSQLPKDRFSAERLKGVDSTLKIQPAKLEDSAVYLCASSLDRGQNQYFGPGTRLLVL.